The 5 T cell receptor beta chains listed next were all sequenced from one sample in a study of Ad26.COV2.S vaccination and SARS-CoV-2 variants (dated by TCRdb to the early 2020s). The treatment or condition label on this specimen signifies: around 19 received Ad26.COV2.S at low or high dose, single or two shots; roughly 5 received placebo; per-sample allocation not given. Repertoires of vaccine and placebo recipients were sequenced from samples taken on day 63 after the first injection. Libraries came from the immunoSEQ multiplex PCR assay. In its TCRdb copy, this immuneACCESS table keeps in-frame sequences only and misses some clones. Where compared with another copy, unresolved V genes explain less than half of these, and the others have no known cause. A total of approximately 460,000 clones appear in this sample, 80% to 90% of them only once. The biggest ten clones account for more than 1.5% of the sample.

The sample was peripheral blood, taken in a trial of Ad26.COV2.S vaccine versus placebo. The receptors were gathered from a person aged 18-60 years who received the Ad26.COV2.S COVID-19 vaccine or a placebo.

The V call is TRBV6-5, the J call TRBJ2-7; 7 nucleotides agree with TRBD2. With 10 bases clipped from V and 0 bases from J, the junction kept 12 bases outside the gene matches. CDR1 MNHEY and CDR2 SVGAGI come from the germline V gene. The CDR3 is 15 amino acids. In DNA, the CDR3 is TGTGCCACCCTTCACCAGCGGGGAAGCTCCTACGAGCAGTACTTC. Translated: CATLHQRGSSYEQYF.

This clone was observed once. The gene calls are TRBV14 and TRBJ2-5, with unresolved D. The V end lost 0 bases, the J end lost 7 bases, and 9 bases lay between the germline ends. The germline CDR1 and CDR2 sequences are SGHDN and FVKESK. This CDR3 has 13 residues. CDR3: CASSQDFRATQYF. CDR3 DNA: TGTGCCAGCAGCCAAGATTTTCGTGCGACCCAGTACTTC.

V and J are TRBV7-9 and TRBJ2-5; D is possibly TRBD1 (6 bases). Trimming left V 1 base short and J 2 bases short, with 8 bases between. The CDR3 runs 14 residues. CDR1 is SEHNR, CDR2 FQNEAQ, per germline (reference sequence). The CDR3: CASSLVGQQETQYF. CDR3 sequence (DNA): TGTGCCAGCAGCTTAGTGGGACAACAAGAGACCCAGTACTTC.

This chain uses TRBV6-5 with TRBJ1-2; D gene uncertain. V lost 6 bases and J 5 bases, leaving 19 bases between the germline ends. Per germline, CDR1 MNHEY and CDR2 SVGAGI. The CDR3 consists of 15 residues. The CDR3 here is CASSAPGRSLYGYTF. In nucleotides, the CDR3 is TGTGCCAGCAGCGCCCCTGGACGGAGCCTTTATGGCTACACCTTC.

This chain links TRBV18 with TRBJ2-2, with a tentative D call TRBD2 (5 bases). V was pared by 2 bases and J by 0 bases, with 13 bases between. CDR1 and CDR2 from the germline V gene are KGHSH and LQKENI. The CDR3 covers 17 residues. CDR3 region: CASSPKGSGTNTGELFF. CDR3 coding DNA: TGTGCCAGCTCACCAAAGGGCAGCGGAACGAACACCGGGGAGCTGTTTTTT.